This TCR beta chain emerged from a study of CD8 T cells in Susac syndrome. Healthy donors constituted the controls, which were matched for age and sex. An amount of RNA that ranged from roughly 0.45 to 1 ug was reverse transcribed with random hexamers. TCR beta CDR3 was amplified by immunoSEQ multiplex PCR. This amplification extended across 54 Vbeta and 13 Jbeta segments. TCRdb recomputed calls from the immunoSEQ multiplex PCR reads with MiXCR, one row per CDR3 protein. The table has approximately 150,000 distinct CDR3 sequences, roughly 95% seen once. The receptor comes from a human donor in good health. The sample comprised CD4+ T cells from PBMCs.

Written as DNA, the CDR3 is TGCGCCAGCAGCATGGGCCCTGTCGGCGATAGCAATCAGCCCCAGCATTTT. Protein: CASSMGPVGDSNQPQHF. This chain uses TRBV5-1 with TRBJ1-5; D is ambiguous. This CDR3 is built from 17 residues. CDR1 and CDR2 from the germline V gene are SGHRS and YFSETQ. Trimming removed 4 bases from V and 0 bases from J, with 17 bases in between. The complete variable domain, with remaining parts taken from reference TRBV5-1 and TRBJ1-5, reads KAGVTQTPRYLIKTRGQQVTLSCSPISGHRSVSWYQQTPGQGLQFLFEYFSETQRNKGNFPGRFSGRQFSNSRSEMNVSTLELGDSALYLCASSMGPVGDSNQPQHFGDGTRLSIL.